The clone carrying this T cell receptor beta chain showed up just once. These data originate in a study of blood T cell repertoires in COVID-19. Study summary: Recovered status applied to Cohort 3 donors who had two consecutive negative PCRs. It also applied to those with clearance or with symptom resolution. Researchers got acute and convalescent COVID-19 samples from the United States, Italy and Spain.

Germline CDR1 SGHDN, CDR2 FVKESK. CDR3 length: 14 amino acids. The V end was cut by 4 bases, the J end by 5 bases, with 14 bases between. Sequencing used immunoSEQ multiplex PCR; TCRdb keeps in-frame clones, though not all of them. Of fewer than 200,000 clones detected, 65% to 80% appear once; the ten largest clones hold under 20%. The sequence derives from a woman aged 70-85 years in a cohort exposed to, infected with or recovered from COVID-19 (not recorded which). The chain joins TRBV14 to TRBJ1-2, with D possibly matching TRBD1 (6 bases). Sequencing used PBMCs or T cells enriched from blood (not recorded which). CDR3 loop: CASSPPGQYYGYTF. CDR3 nucleotide sequence: TGTGCCAGCAGCCCCCCCGGACAGTATTATGGCTACACCTTC.